These 13 T cell receptor beta chains came from one sample sequenced in a study of CD8+CD57+ T cells in acquired aplastic anemia. Genomic DNA, the template, was used for profiling of the TCR beta VDJ and CDR3. TCRdb re-called the reads with MiXCR, one entry per CDR3 protein. The sample holds over 150,000 distinct CDR3 sequences, around half seen once. Sequencing input: sorted CD4+, CD8+, or CD8+CD57+ T cells (not recorded which) from PBMCs. The receptors derive from a human donor in good health, serving as a control.

The genes are TRBV20-1 and TRBJ2-2; D is perhaps TRBD1 or TRBD2 (6 bases each). The V end was cut by 1 base, the J end by 5 bases, with 11 bases between. The CDR3 length is 14 residues. Germline V gives CDR1 DFQATT, CDR2 SNEGSKA (reference sequence). CDR3 bases: TGCAGTGCTAGAGTAGGAGGGGGGACCGGGGAGCTGTTTTTT. Protein sequence: CSARVGGGTGELFF.

V is TRBV5-4 and J is TRBJ1-2, with 7 bases lining up with TRBD1. The germline V gene has CDR1 SGHNT and CDR2 YYREEE (reference sequence). The length of the CDR3 is 15 residues. The J segment lost 6 bases and the V segment lost 7 bases, leaving 15 bases of the junction unmatched. The CDR3 loop is CASSPSPDRDDGYTF. In DNA form, the CDR3 reads TGTGCCAGCTCACCTTCTCCCGACAGGGACGATGGCTACACCTTC.

Worth noting for this clonotype: The junction differs from germline at one of its ends, possibly a read error. The chain uses TRBV10-1 and TRBJ2-6; D possibly corresponds to TRBD1 (5 bases). Germline assignment: CDR1 WNHNN and CDR2 SYGVQD (reference sequence). CDR3 size: 16 residues. The CDR3 nucleotides read TGCGCCAGCACCAGCCAGGGTAGCTCTGGGGCCAACGCCCTGACTTTC. Translated: CASTSQGSSGANALTF.

This clonotype appeared many times. The chain uses TRBV5-8 and TRBJ2-3; D not resolved. CDR3 length: 14 amino acids. Germline CDR1 SGHTS, CDR2 YDEGEE. V was clipped by 3 bases and J by 0 bases, with 8 bases between them. CDR3 bases: TGTGCCAGCAGCTCAACCTATAGCACAGATACGCAGTATTTT. Its protein is CASSSTYSTDTQYF.

Details on this clonotype: Since no conserved phenylalanine or tryptophan closes the CDR3, a read error is the likely cause. The chain links TRBV6-1 to TRBJ2-7, with 9 bases that match TRBD1. This CDR3 spans 14 amino acids. Germline-derived CDR1 and CDR2 are MNHNS and SASEGT. The V segment lost 10 bases and the J segment 5 bases; nucleotides outside the gene matches: 12. The DNA of the CDR3 is TGTGCCATCACACCCGGACAGGGGTCGAACGAGCAGTACTCC. It yields the protein CAITPGQGSNEQYS.

V gene TRBV7-2 combines with J gene TRBJ2-5; possibly TRBD2 for D (7 bases). The CDR3 is 16 amino acids. Between the trimmed V and J ends, which lost 4 bases and 4 bases, there was a span of 19 bases. Germline V gene data show CDR1 as SGHTA and CDR2 as FQGNSA. CDR3 sequence: CASSSTGSQRGETQYF. In nucleotides, the CDR3 is TGTGCCAGCAGCTCTACAGGGAGTCAGCGGGGAGAGACCCAGTACTTC. The full variable domain, with the rest looked up from reference TRBV7-2 and TRBJ2-5, is GAGVSQSPSNKVTEKGKDVELRCDPISGHTALYWYRQSLGQGLEFLIYFQGNSAPDKSGLPSDRFSAERTGGSVSTLTIQRTQQEDSAVYLCASSSTGSQRGETQYFGPGTRLLVL.

The chain joins TRBV7-2 to TRBJ2-3; tentatively, D is TRBD2 (5 bases). Per the germline V gene, CDR1 is SGHTA and CDR2 is FQGNSA. Trimming took off 3 bases at V and 12 bases at J, with 19 bases between the two ends. This CDR3 is 14 amino acids long. CDR3 nucleotides: TGTGCCAGCAGCTTGGACTGGACTGGTCGTGCACAGTATTTT. This gives the protein CASSLDWTGRAQYF. The complete variable domain, with remaining parts taken from reference TRBV7-2 and TRBJ2-3, reads GAGVSQSPSNKVTEKGKDVELRCDPISGHTALYWYRQSLGQGLEFLIYFQGNSAPDKSGLPSDRFSAERTGGSVSTLTIQRTQQEDSAVYLCASSLDWTGRAQYFGPGTRLTVL.

The rearrangement uses TRBV7-2 and TRBJ2-3; 10 nucleotides match TRBD2. The CDR3 is 17 amino acids. The junction had 10 bases not matched to a gene; V was cut back by 4 bases and J by 3 bases. Germline CDR1 and CDR2: SGHTA and FQGNSA. In DNA, the CDR3 is TGTGCCAGCAGCTATTACAGCGGGGGGGCAGGTACAGATACGCAGTATTTT. Protein sequence: CASSYYSGGAGTDTQYF.

This sequence joins TRBV9 and TRBJ1-1; tentatively, D is TRBD1 (5 bases). V lost 0 bases and J lost 6, with 15 bases in between. The CDR3 covers 15 residues. Germline loops: CDR1 SGDLS, CDR2 YYNGEE. CDR3 in DNA: TGTGCCAGCAGCGTAGTTGGGCATGGGGGGGCTGAAGCTTTCTTT. Its translation: CASSVVGHGGAEAFF.

Many counts were recorded for this clonotype. J is TRBJ1-5 and V is TRBV29-1; 10 bases agree with TRBD1. The CDR3 contains 18 residues. CDR1 is SQVTM and CDR2 is ANQGSEA in the germline V gene. V lost 3 bases to trimming and J lost 5 bases; unmatched junction nucleotides: 16. CDR3 residues: CSVDPGTGEPHSDQPQHF. The CDR3 DNA is TGCAGCGTTGACCCCGGGACAGGGGAGCCACACTCAGATCAGCCCCAGCATTTT.

With respect to this clonotype: A read error may produce the germline difference seen at one junction end. The J gene is TRBJ2-3, the V gene TRBV7-9; D might be TRBD1 (6 bases). This CDR3 region has 15 residues. Germline assignment: CDR1 SEHNR and CDR2 FQNEAQ (reference sequence). CDR3 protein: CASSLLDSNTDTQYF. The CDR3 nucleotides read TGCGCCAGCAGCCTACTGGACAGCAACACAGATACGCAGTATTTT.

This clonotype was counted many times. This rearrangement joins TRBV5-6 to TRBJ1-5; D is unresolved. With 4 bases removed from V and 3 bases from J, the gap between germline ends came to 14 bases. CDR1 is SGHDT, CDR2 YYEEEE, per germline. This CDR3 region has 15 residues. CDR3 sequence reads: CASSLTKGDNQPQHF. CDR3 bases: TGTGCCAGCAGCCTAACAAAAGGAGACAATCAGCCCCAGCATTTT.

This clonotype was recorded many times. Relative to the germline gene, one junction end is altered; a read error may explain this. This chain joins TRBV16 and TRBJ1-5; the D gene is possibly TRBD1 (5 bases). The length of the CDR3 is 14 residues. In germline, CDR1 is KGHSY, CDR2 FQNENV. CDR3 DNA sequence: TGTACCAGCAGCCAATCGGGGGGTAGTCAGCCCCAGCATTTT. This encodes CTSSQSGGSQPQHF.